This TCR beta chain stems from a study of cytomegalovirus exposure and HLA in healthy donors. Study-wide background: The 120 validation repertoires matched the approximately 700 first-cohort repertoires in platform, a later analysis reported. Study results and caveats: According to a subsequent analysis, TCR clusters from the first cohort were inclined to appear together in the roughly 110 validation repertoires. Researchers counted around 170 TCR beta chains as cytomegalovirus-associated.

Remarks on this clone: What it recognizes is unknown.

The donors formed part of the approximately 120-subject validation cohort, distinct from the approximately 670-subject first cohort. Sequenced by immunoSEQ multiplex PCR; TCRdb stores in-frame clones only, minus some. The table lists about 280,000 clones, 85% to 90% of them singletons, with about 0.86% in the top ten. This clonotype was sampled from a woman younger than 30 in good health and CMV-seronegative. Sequenced: PBMCs.

CDR3 amino acids: CASSVGTSGRWYEQYF. The DNA for the CDR3 is TGTGCCAGCAGCGTAGGGACTAGCGGGAGATGGTACGAGCAGTACTTC. The V and J genes are TRBV9 and TRBJ2-7; 13 bases fit TRBD2. This CDR3 region has 16 residues. Per the germline V gene, CDR1 is SGDLS and CDR2 is YYNGEE. Trimming cost V 0 bases and J 4 bases; bases outside gene matches: 4.